These T cell receptor beta chains were read from a single sample in a study of human T cells and chemical hapten exposure. MiXCR was run by TCRdb on the RACE reads, yielding one entry per CDR3 protein. There are 350,000 or so distinct CDR3 sequences in the sample; around 7% occur only once, and 8.4% lies in the top ten. This sample comprised whole blood, obtained in connection with sensitization to the hapten diphenylcyclopropenone (DPC). These receptors were taken from a woman between 18 and 29 years old with alopecia areata. Some clones in this sample may be carry-over from other donors' samples. Both conserved end residues are part of each CDR3. The D gene is left open where the match is weak. Clone size is stated in some rows and not others, as once, few, many or a class when expanded.

j_gene: TRBJ1-2
v_gene: TRBV21-1
d_gene: -
abundance: few
CDR3aa: CASSKERRKNYGYTF
CDR3nt: TGTGCCAGCAGCAAGGAAAGGAGGAAAAACTATGGCTACACCTTC

j_gene: TRBJ1-1
v_gene: TRBV18
d_gene: -
abundance: -
CDR3aa: CASSLDLRDEAFF
CDR3nt: TGTGCCAGCTCACTAGATTTGAGGGATGAAGCTTTCTTT

j_gene: TRBJ1-1
v_gene: TRBV7-9
d_gene: TRBD1
abundance: -
CDR3aa: CASSRQGGITEAFF
CDR3nt: TGTGCCAGCAGCAGACAGGGTGGAATCACTGAAGCTTTCTTT

j_gene: TRBJ2-7
v_gene: TRBV29-1
d_gene: -
abundance: few
CDR3aa: CSAADQAGPSVDEQYF
CDR3nt: TGCAGCGCCGCGGATCAAGCGGGCCCAAGCGTCGACGAGCAGTACTTC

j_gene: TRBJ1-3
v_gene: TRBV9
d_gene: -
abundance: -
CDR3aa: CASSVEQGNTIYF
CDR3nt: TGTGCCAGCAGCGTAGAGCAGGGAAACACCATATATTTT

j_gene: TRBJ2-4
v_gene: TRBV7-8
d_gene: -
abundance: -
CDR3aa: CASSPSIRGNIQYF
CDR3nt: TGTGCCAGCAGCCCCTCCATCCGGGGGAACATTCAGTACTTC

j_gene: TRBJ2-3
v_gene: TRBV20-1
d_gene: -
abundance: many
CDR3aa: CSAYRGAGDTQYF
CDR3nt: TGCAGTGCCTACCGGGGGGCCGGAGATACGCAGTATTTT

j_gene: TRBJ2-2
v_gene: TRBV11-1
d_gene: -
abundance: few
CDR3aa: CASSPLWNGELFF
CDR3nt: TGTGCCAGCAGCCCTTTGTGGAACGGGGAGCTGTTTTTT

j_gene: TRBJ2-3
v_gene: TRBV10-3
d_gene: TRBD2
abundance: many
CDR3aa: CAISEPTTSGGAADTQYF
CDR3nt: TGTGCCATCAGTGAGCCAACGACTAGCGGGGGGGCCGCAGATACGCAGTATTTT

j_gene: TRBJ2-1
v_gene: TRBV3-1
d_gene: -
abundance: many
CDR3aa: CASSQAGHQQFF
CDR3nt: TGTGCCAGCAGCCAAGCCGGACATCAACAGTTCTTC

j_gene: TRBJ1-2
v_gene: TRBV28
d_gene: TRBD1
abundance: few
CDR3aa: CASSLPEGTGVNYGYTF
CDR3nt: TGTGCCAGCAGTTTACCGGAGGGAACAGGGGTTAACTATGGCTACACCTTC

j_gene: TRBJ2-7
v_gene: TRBV7-9
d_gene: -
abundance: -
CDR3aa: CASSLGTGLRYYEQYF
CDR3nt: TGTGCCAGCAGCTTAGGCACAGGGCTAAGGTATTACGAGCAGTACTTC

j_gene: TRBJ2-7
v_gene: TRBV5-4
d_gene: TRBD2
abundance: -
CDR3aa: CASSPTSDSYEQYF
CDR3nt: TGTGCCAGCAGCCCGACTAGCGACTCCTACGAGCAGTACTTC

j_gene: TRBJ1-1
v_gene: TRBV12-3/TRBV12-4
d_gene: TRBD1
abundance: many
CDR3aa: CASSFRPTGDAFF
CDR3nt: TGTGCCAGCAGTTTCCGCCCGACAGGGGATGCTTTCTTT

j_gene: TRBJ2-3
v_gene: TRBV20-1
d_gene: TRBD1
abundance: many
CDR3aa: CSALTGGQGATDTQYF
CDR3nt: TGCAGTGCCCTTACTGGGGGACAGGGGGCGACGGATACGCAGTATTTT

j_gene: TRBJ1-1
v_gene: TRBV2
d_gene: -
abundance: many
CDR3aa: CASKRQKNTEAFF
CDR3nt: TGTGCCAGCAAGCGACAGAAGAACACTGAAGCTTTCTTT

j_gene: TRBJ1-1
v_gene: TRBV7-2
d_gene: -
abundance: few
CDR3aa: CASSLLGVNTEAFF
CDR3nt: TGTGCCAGCAGCTTGCTGGGAGTGAACACTGAAGCTTTCTTT

j_gene: TRBJ2-4
v_gene: TRBV5-6
d_gene: TRBD2
abundance: -
CDR3aa: CASSLPTLAGAENIQYF
CDR3nt: TGTGCCAGCAGCTTGCCCACTCTAGCGGGGGCTGAAAACATTCAGTACTTC

j_gene: TRBJ1-1
v_gene: TRBV5-4
d_gene: TRBD1
abundance: few
CDR3aa: CASSKGQGTLEAFF
CDR3nt: TGTGCCAGCAGCAAGGGACAGGGAACTCTTGAAGCTTTCTTT

j_gene: TRBJ2-2
v_gene: TRBV4-2
d_gene: TRBD2
abundance: few
CDR3aa: CASSQNPLASGGRRELFF
CDR3nt: TGTGCCAGCAGCCAAAACCCCCTGGCTAGCGGGGGGAGGCGGGAGCTGTTTTTT

j_gene: TRBJ1-2
v_gene: TRBV27
d_gene: TRBD1
abundance: many
CDR3aa: CASSQKTGPNYGYTF
CDR3nt: TGTGCCAGCAGTCAAAAGACAGGGCCTAACTATGGCTACACCTTC

j_gene: TRBJ2-3
v_gene: TRBV5-4
d_gene: TRBD2
abundance: few
CDR3aa: CASSSHTGLAVTDTQYF
CDR3nt: TGTGCCAGCAGCTCACATACTGGACTAGCGGTCACAGATACGCAGTATTTT

j_gene: TRBJ2-1
v_gene: TRBV7-2
d_gene: TRBD2
abundance: many
CDR3aa: CASSPSTSGGHEQFF
CDR3nt: TGTGCCAGCAGCCCTTCGACTAGCGGGGGGCATGAGCAGTTCTTC

j_gene: TRBJ1-5
v_gene: TRBV5-1
d_gene: -
abundance: many
CDR3aa: CASSLAVGENQPQHF
CDR3nt: TGCGCCAGCAGCTTGGCGGTAGGGGAGAATCAGCCCCAGCATTTT

j_gene: TRBJ1-5
v_gene: TRBV6-1
d_gene: -
abundance: -
CDR3aa: CASSEPDGREGQPQHF
CDR3nt: TGTGCCAGCAGTGAACCCGACGGCAGGGAGGGACAGCCCCAGCATTTT

j_gene: TRBJ1-2
v_gene: TRBV29-1
d_gene: TRBD1
abundance: -
CDR3aa: CSVEEAGGGYGYTF
CDR3nt: TGCAGCGTTGAAGAGGCAGGGGGCGGCTATGGCTACACCTTC

j_gene: TRBJ2-6
v_gene: TRBV4-2
d_gene: -
abundance: many
CDR3aa: CASSQDDRAGANVLTF
CDR3nt: TGTGCCAGCAGCCAAGATGACCGGGCGGGGGCCAACGTCCTGACTTTC